This T cell receptor beta chain was recovered during a study of blood T cells in healthy people across ages. Study findings and constraints: CMV status of donors was not determined, possibly confounding expanded clonotype changes. Versus aged donors, long-lived donors had higher diversity and more naive CD4+ cells.

A word on this clonotype: What it recognizes is unknown. Sequence at one end of the junction differs from germline and may be a read error.

Germline-derived CDR1 and CDR2 are DFQATT and SNEGSKA (reference sequence). CDR3 length: 14 residues. Through a sample-barcoded 5' primer and a J-beta primer mix, a second PCR was run for roughly 6 to 11 cycles. Each CDR3 protein is one row after TCRdb ran MiXCR on the 5' RACE reads. This repertoire shows 650,000 to 1,000,000 distinct CDR3 sequences, roughly 46% found once; its top ten account for 15% to 20%. This TCR derives from a man aged 80 or over in good health. The sequenced sample consisted of blood. This chain uses TRBV20-1 with TRBJ1-6; D not resolved. The CDR3 spells CSARGQSYNSPPHF. The DNA of the CDR3 is TGCAGTGCTAGAGGTCAATCCTATAATTCACCCCCCCACTTT.